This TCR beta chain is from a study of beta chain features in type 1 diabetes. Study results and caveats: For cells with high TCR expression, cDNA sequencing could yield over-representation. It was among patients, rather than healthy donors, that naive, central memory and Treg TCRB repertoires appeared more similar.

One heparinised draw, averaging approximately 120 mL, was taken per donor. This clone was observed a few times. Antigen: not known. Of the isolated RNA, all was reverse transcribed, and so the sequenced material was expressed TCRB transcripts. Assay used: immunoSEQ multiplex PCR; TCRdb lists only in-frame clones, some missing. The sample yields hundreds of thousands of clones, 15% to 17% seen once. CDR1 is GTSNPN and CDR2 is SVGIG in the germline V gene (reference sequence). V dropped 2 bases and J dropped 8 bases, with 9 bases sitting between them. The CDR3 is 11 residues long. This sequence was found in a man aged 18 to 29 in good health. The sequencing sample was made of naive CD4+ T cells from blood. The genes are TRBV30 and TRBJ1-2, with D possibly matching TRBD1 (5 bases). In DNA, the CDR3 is TGTGCCTGGAGTCCGGGGCGGGGCTACACCTTC. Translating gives CAWSPGRGYTF.